This entry lists 29 T cell receptor beta chains sequenced from one sample in a study of cytomegalovirus exposure and HLA in healthy donors. PCR used 60 Vbeta primers and 13 Jbeta primers. The data were produced by immunoSEQ multiplex PCR, yet TCRdb's version contains in-frame clones alone and is incomplete. In the table there are some 96,000 clones, roughly 76% of which are singletons. Material for sequencing was PBMCs. These TCRs come from a man in his forties in good health and CMV-seronegative.

The DNA of the CDR3 is TGTGCCGAGGGCGGGATTCCCTATGGCTACACCTTC. Amino acids: CAEGGIPYGYTF. The chain uses TRBV28 and TRBJ1-2, with D unresolved. Trimming took off 11 bases at V and 4 bases at J, with 14 bases between the two ends. The V gene's germline CDR1 is MDHEN and CDR2 SYDVKM. This CDR3 spans 12 amino acids.

The chain recombines TRBV7-8 with TRBJ1-5; 8 bases line up with TRBD1. The CDR3 covers 18 residues. V was clipped by 1 base and J by 2 bases; unmatched bases: 10. Germline-derived CDR1 and CDR2 are SGHVS and FQNEAQ. The CDR3 reads CASSLVRTGYVGNQPQHF. As DNA, the CDR3 is TGTGCCAGCAGCTTAGTCCGGACAGGGTATGTGGGCAATCAGCCCCAGCATTTT.

In the case of this clone: One end of the junction does not line up with germline, which may come from a read error. Different DNA sequences within this sample yield the same CDR3. The rearrangement uses TRBV5-1 and TRBJ1-1; D not resolved. CDR1 is SGHRS, CDR2 YFSETQ, per germline. The CDR3 extends over 15 amino acids. CDR3 DNA sequence: TGCGCCAGCAGGACTCTGGGAGGACCGAACACTGAAGCCTTCTTT. This gives the protein CASRTLGGPNTEAFF.

The rearrangement uses TRBV30 and TRBJ1-4; 8 bases match TRBD1. This CDR3 contains 16 residues. V shed 0 bases, J shed 8 bases, and the junction held 11 bases outside the gene matches. Germline values: CDR1 GTSNPN, CDR2 SVGIG (reference sequence). The CDR3 loop is CAWSVGSGQVGEKLFF. The CDR3 nucleotides read TGTGCCTGGAGTGTAGGTTCGGGACAGGTCGGCGAAAAACTGTTTTTT.

V gene TRBV5-6 combines with J gene TRBJ2-7; the match to TRBD1 covers 10 bases. Unmatched junction bases numbered 10, after V lost 0 bases and J lost 4 bases. This CDR3 has 17 residues. Per the germline V gene, CDR1 is SGHDT and CDR2 is YYEEEE. The CDR3 region is CASSLVPPWTGGYEQYF. In DNA, the CDR3 is TGTGCCAGCAGCTTGGTGCCGCCTTGGACAGGGGGATACGAGCAGTACTTC.

The gene calls are TRBV28 and TRBJ1-1; 8 nucleotides match TRBD1. The CDR3 runs to 15 residues. CDR1 MDHEN and CDR2 SYDVKM come from the germline V gene. Germline trimming cut 6 bases from V and 6 bases from J; bases unmatched to any gene: 12. DNA of the CDR3: TGTGCCAGCAGACTTCAGGACAGGGAAAGTTCTGAAGCTTTCTTT. Its translation: CASRLQDRESSEAFF.

The chain combines TRBV6-6 with TRBJ1-1; unclear D gene. The length of the CDR3 is 15 residues. Germline V lookup: CDR1 MNHNY, CDR2 SVGAGI (reference sequence). V lost 3 bases, J lost 0 bases, and 11 bases lay in between. The CDR3 reads CASSYPGSLNTEAFF. The CDR3 DNA follows: TGTGCCAGCAGTTATCCCGGGTCTCTGAACACTGAAGCTTTCTTT.

Here the CDR3 reads CASSPPRRDYEQYF. In DNA, the CDR3 is TGTGCCAGCAGCCCGCCCCGCAGGGACTACGAGCAGTACTTC. The V and J genes are TRBV28 and TRBJ2-7; TRBD1 might be the D (5 bases). CDR3 size: 14 residues. The germline V and J ends were trimmed by 6 bases and 3 bases, with 15 bases remaining between them. Per germline, CDR1 MDHEN and CDR2 SYDVKM. Filled out from reference TRBV28 and TRBJ2-7, the complete variable domain reads DVKVTQSSRYLVKRTGEKVFLECVQDMDHENMFWYRQDPGLGLRLIYFSYDVKMKEKGDIPEGYSVSREKKERFSLILESASTNQTSMYLCASSPPRRDYEQYFGPGTRLTVT.

There are a few counts of this clone. The chain links TRBV19 to TRBJ1-4, with 7 bases identical to TRBD1. This CDR3 is built from 13 residues. Germline CDR1 LNHDA, CDR2 SQIVND (reference sequence). The J segment lost 8 bases and the V segment lost 5 bases, leaving 5 bases of the junction unmatched. The CDR3: CASSAGGREKLFF. CDR3 coding DNA: TGTGCCAGTAGTGCAGGGGGAAGGGAAAAACTGTTTTTT.

This clone was seen a few times. The chain combines TRBV27 with TRBJ2-3; a possible D gene is TRBD2 (5 bases). Germline V lookup: CDR1 MNHEY, CDR2 SMNVEV (reference sequence). Trimming shortened V by 2 bases and J by 4 bases, and 13 bases separated the two germline ends. The CDR3 length is 15 residues. The CDR3 is CASSLAVGMPDTQYF. The CDR3, as DNA: TGTGCCAGCAGTTTAGCGGTCGGGATGCCAGATACGCAGTATTTT.

V and J are TRBV9 and TRBJ1-5; D is undetermined. The germline V and J ends were trimmed by 0 bases and 7 bases, with 11 bases remaining between them. CDR3 length: 14 residues. Germline V CDR1 and CDR2: SGDLS, YYNGEE. The CDR3 is CASSVGGGPQPQHF. DNA for the CDR3: TGTGCCAGCAGCGTAGGGGGAGGTCCCCAGCCCCAGCATTTT.

The V and J genes are TRBV6-1 and TRBJ2-1; tentative D call: TRBD2 (5 bases). Trimming shortened V by 0 bases and J by 7 bases, and 13 bases separated the two germline ends. Germline V gene sequence: CDR1 MNHNS, CDR2 SASEGT. The CDR3 is 15 residues long. CDR3 in amino acids: CASSEAKSGGNEQFF. The DNA for the CDR3 is TGTGCCAGCAGTGAAGCGAAGAGCGGTGGGAATGAGCAGTTCTTC.

The chain couples TRBV7-9 to TRBJ1-1, with D maybe TRBD1 (5 bases). Germline lookup yields CDR1 SEHNR and CDR2 FQNEAQ (reference sequence). The CDR3 has 16 amino acids. Trimming pared 5 bases from V and 0 bases from J, leaving 16 bases between. CDR3 nucleotides: TGTGCCAGCAGCCCCCGAGACCGGGGGGTGAACACTGAAGCTTTCTTT. Encoded protein: CASSPRDRGVNTEAFF.

The rearrangement links TRBV10-1 to TRBJ1-2; no clear D. V was shortened by 8 bases and J by 3 bases, with 16 bases between the two germline ends. Germline V CDR1 and CDR2: WNHNN, SYGVQD (reference sequence). The CDR3 covers 14 residues. CDR3 in amino acids: CASEPGFGDYGYTF. For the CDR3, the DNA is TGCGCCAGCGAGCCGGGATTTGGCGACTATGGCTACACCTTC.

The V gene is TRBV28, the J gene TRBJ2-5; D perhaps matches TRBD2 (6 bases). V lost 3 bases, J lost 2 bases, and 13 bases lay in between. Germline CDR1 is MDHEN and CDR2 is SYDVKM. The CDR3 has 15 residues. The CDR3 sequence: CASSFAGSNQETQYF. In DNA form, the CDR3 reads TGTGCCAGCAGTTTCGCGGGATCGAATCAAGAGACCCAGTACTTC.

The chain carries TRBV7-2 and TRBJ2-1, with 14 bases fitting TRBD2. The germline CDR1 and CDR2 sequences are SGHTA and FQGNSA. This CDR3 has 18 amino acids. Germline trimming cut 3 bases from V and 9 bases from J; bases unmatched to any gene: 13. The chain's CDR3 is CASSFTLRLAGGKGEQFF. DNA for the CDR3: TGTGCCAGCAGCTTTACCCTAAGACTAGCGGGGGGGAAAGGTGAGCAGTTCTTC.

V and J are TRBV27 and TRBJ1-5, with TRBD1 as a possible D gene (5 bases). Germline CDR1 and CDR2: MNHEY and SMNVEV (reference sequence). The CDR3 spans 15 residues. V lost 2 bases, J lost 5 bases, and 13 bases lay in between. The DNA for the CDR3 is TGTGCCAGCAGTTTAGGGGGGGGGTTAGATCAGCCCCAGCATTTT. Translated, it gives CASSLGGGLDQPQHF.

The chain couples TRBV5-4 to TRBJ2-7; no clear D gene. CDR3 length: 15 amino acids. Trimming removed 2 bases from V and 3 bases from J, with 15 bases in between. CDR1 and CDR2 (germline): SGHNT, YYREEE (reference sequence). The CDR3 spells CASSFGDRSVYEQYF. CDR3 sequence (DNA): TGTGCCAGCAGCTTTGGTGATAGATCTGTCTACGAGCAGTACTTC.

The J gene is TRBJ2-1, the V gene TRBV11-3, with D maybe TRBD2 (6 bases). The CDR3 covers 17 residues. The germline V gene encodes CDR1 SGHNT and CDR2 YENEEA. The V end was cut by 5 bases, the J end by 0 bases, with 17 bases between. The CDR3 is CASSPIAALSSYNEQFF. The CDR3 nucleotides read TGTGCCAGCAGCCCTATAGCGGCGCTTAGCTCCTACAATGAGCAGTTCTTC.

The V gene is TRBV28, the J gene TRBJ1-3; D perhaps matches TRBD1 (6 bases). V was cut by 6 bases and J by 8 bases, with 20 bases left in between. This CDR3 spans 15 amino acids. Per germline, CDR1 MDHEN and CDR2 SYDVKM. CDR3 nucleotides: TGTGCCAGCAGGACCGGGCCAGGGGAGAGAGACACCATATATTTT. As protein: CASRTGPGERDTIYF. The full variable domain, completed using reference TRBV28 and TRBJ1-3, is DVKVTQSSRYLVKRTGEKVFLECVQDMDHENMFWYRQDPGLGLRLIYFSYDVKMKEKGDIPEGYSVSREKKERFSLILESASTNQTSMYLCASRTGPGERDTIYFGEGSWLTVV.

CDR3 in DNA: TGCGCCAGCAGAGGGGACAGGGGCCCTTATGAAAAACTGTTTTTT. Its protein product is CASRGDRGPYEKLFF. This sequence joins TRBV10-2 and TRBJ1-4; 10 bases match TRBD1. Trimming took 6 bases from V and 6 from J; bases not matched to a gene: 7. CDR1 and CDR2 from the germline V gene are WSHSY and SAAADI. The CDR3 has 15 residues.

This clone appeared once. The gene calls are TRBV7-2 and TRBJ2-5; no clear D gene. The CDR3 runs 14 residues. Trimming left V 5 bases short and J 4 bases short, with 14 bases between. Germline CDR1 reads SGHTA; CDR2 reads FQGNSA. The CDR3 coding sequence is TGTGCCAGCAGCCAGACTTGGGTCTCAGAGACCCAGTACTTC. Protein sequence: CASSQTWVSETQYF.

The V call is TRBV28, the J call TRBJ1-5; D uncertain. Trimming removed 2 bases at V and 9 bases at J, with 8 bases between. CDR3 length: 12 amino acids. The germline V gene has CDR1 MDHEN and CDR2 SYDVKM. The CDR3 sequence is CASSLVGGPQHF. CDR3 nucleotides: TGTGCCAGCAGTTTAGTCGGCGGGCCCCAGCATTTT.

The V and J genes are TRBV6-6 and TRBJ2-3; TRBD2 aligns across 8 bases. The germline gives CDR1 MNHNY, CDR2 SVGAGI (reference sequence). V lost 0 bases, J lost 11 bases, and 4 bases stayed unmatched. The CDR3 is 13 amino acids. CDR3: CASSYSLRGVQYF. CDR3 bases: TGTGCCAGCAGTTACTCTTTGCGGGGGGTGCAGTATTTT.

The chain carries TRBV29-1 and TRBJ2-7; D is perhaps TRBD2 (6 bases). The CDR3 totals 12 residues. CDR1 is SQVTM and CDR2 is ANQGSEA in the germline V gene. V lost 1 base, J lost 3 bases, and 7 bases lay in between. The CDR3 is CSVEGSGYEQYF. In DNA, the CDR3 is TGCAGCGTTGAAGGTAGCGGCTACGAGCAGTACTTC.

The chain employs TRBV6-5 and TRBJ2-2; D unclear. The CDR3 is 15 amino acids. Between the trimmed V and J ends, which lost 6 bases and 1 base, there was a span of 12 bases. Germline V lookup: CDR1 MNHEY, CDR2 SVGAGI. The DNA of the CDR3 is TGTGCCAGCAGAAAATCCAGGTTGAACACCGGGGAGCTGTTTTTT. Its protein is CASRKSRLNTGELFF.

This chain uses TRBV2 with TRBJ2-6; D gene unclear. The V gene's germline CDR1 is SNHLY and CDR2 FYNNEI. V lost 2 bases to trimming and J lost 0 bases, with 14 bases between them. The CDR3 consists of 18 residues. The CDR3 loop reads CASSELSPPISGANVLTF. The DNA for the CDR3 is TGTGCCAGCAGTGAACTGAGCCCCCCCATCTCTGGGGCCAACGTCCTGACTTTC.

V usage is TRBV4-1 and J usage is TRBJ2-3; 12 bases agree with TRBD1. The V and J ends lost 4 bases and 2 bases, in that order; junction bases with no gene match: 10. The CDR3 spans 18 residues. The V gene's germline CDR1 is MGHRA and CDR2 YSYEKL. CDR3 sequence: CASSPHGGTGGITDTQYF. CDR3 bases: TGCGCCAGCAGCCCCCATGGGGGGACAGGGGGCATCACAGATACGCAGTATTTT.

The V and J genes are TRBV6-6 and TRBJ1-1, with TRBD1 matching over 7 bases. Germline lookup yields CDR1 MNHNY and CDR2 SVGAGI (reference sequence). V lost 4 bases to trimming and J lost 3 bases; unmatched junction nucleotides: 5. CDR3 size: 14 residues. CDR3 loop: CASSLGQIYTEAFF. CDR3 coding DNA: TGTGCCAGCAGTTTGGGACAGATTTACACTGAAGCTTTCTTT.